The T cell receptor beta chain described here comes from a study of OX40 agonist ivuxolimab in advanced cancers. The method was immunoSEQ multiplex PCR; TCRdb's version includes in-frame clones alone and lacks a portion of them. Of tens of thousands of clones in the sample, approximately 80% are singletons; the top ten hold 6.5% to 8%. Germline V gene sequence: CDR1 MGHRA, CDR2 YSYEKL. The CDR3 length is 17 residues. General study findings and limits: Expanded peripheral T cell antigen specificity was not determined.

A remark on this clone: Its antigen is not known.

This sequence joins TRBV4-1 and TRBJ2-5, with 10 bases that match TRBD2. Judging by the DNA end, TRBJ2-7 fits better; the J call may be wrong. The receptor's source is an adult with an advanced solid tumor such as melanoma, head and neck, liver or kidney cancer. The sample was CD4+ or CD8+ T cells sorted from blood, taken in a trial of the OX40 agonist ivuxolimab. CDR3 residues: CASSQAMTSGSTYEQYF. The CDR3 bases are TGCGCCAGCAGCCAAGCAATGACTAGCGGGTCCACCTACGAGCAGTACTTC.